This T cell receptor beta chain was documented in a study of T cell responses to AZD1222 COVID-19 vaccine. Using immunoSEQ multiplex PCR, the repertoire was profiled, and TCRdb retains in-frame clones only, with some absent. The table includes more than 55,000 clones, about 80% detected once. The V gene's germline CDR1 is MDHEN and CDR2 SYDVKM. V shed 5 bases and J 4 bases; nucleotides not matched to a gene: 4. The CDR3 totals 13 residues. V gene TRBV28 combines with J gene TRBJ1-1; 7 positions match TRBD1. The source material was peripheral blood, sampled 28 days after the second AZD1222 dose. The receptor was isolated from an adult who received the AZD1222 COVID-19 vaccine. The CDR3 sequence is CASSTGQITEAFF. The CDR3 nucleotides read TGTGCCAGCAGTACGGGACAGATCACTGAAGCTTTCTTT. Using reference TRBV28 and TRBJ1-1 for the parts outside the CDR3, the full variable domain is DVKVTQSSRYLVKRTGEKVFLECVQDMDHENMFWYRQDPGLGLRLIYFSYDVKMKEKGDIPEGYSVSREKKERFSLILESASTNQTSMYLCASSTGQITEAFFGQGTRLTVV.